The entry below gives a single T cell receptor (beta chain) sequence along with its context. The antigen is unknown. Primers for the PCR totalled 60 Vbeta and 13 Jbeta. As handled by the study authors: Roughly 12 million shared chains were among around 78 million unique TCR beta chains counted in a later analysis. Method: immunoSEQ multiplex PCR; TCRdb's copy keeps in-frame clones and lacks some. D and trimming come from the DNA, and the V and J calls and clone size come from that table. The data show 150,000 to 200,000 clones, 84% seen once. This entry is derived from a study of cytomegalovirus exposure and HLA in healthy donors. Study-level background: Inside one of the first data releases sat some 93 million unique TCRs taken from HLA-typed donors. The study's findings and limits: TCR beta V- and J-gene trimming, according to a later analysis, was linked to a missense DCLRE1C variant.

Germline V gives CDR1 SGHDT, CDR2 YYEEEE. V was cut by 0 bases and J by 8 bases, with 8 bases left in between. CDR3 length equals 13 residues. The gene calls are TRBV5-6 and TRBJ1-4, with no clear D. This TCR came from a boy aged 5-17 years in good health and CMV-seronegative. Sequencing used PBMCs. CDR3 nucleotide sequence: TGTGCCAGCAGCTTGGCCGCGGCGGAAAAACTGTTTTTT. Amino acid sequence: CASSLAAAEKLFF. The full variable domain, completed using reference TRBV5-6 and TRBJ1-4, is DAGVTQSPTHLIKTRGQQVTLRCSPKSGHDTVSWYQQALGQGPQFIFQYYEEEERQRGNFPDRFSGHQFPNYSSELNVNALLLGDSALYLCASSLAAAEKLFFGSGTQLSVL.